This TCR beta chain was sequenced for a study of blood T cells in healthy people across ages. Together with a sample-barcoded 5' primer, a J-beta primer mix was included in a second PCR lasting about 6 to 11 cycles. At least 3 million CDR3-containing paired-end reads were obtained per sample. TCRdb used MiXCR to reprocess the 5' RACE reads, holding one entry per CDR3 protein. The table shows 1,500,000 or so distinct CDR3 sequences, with around 55% occurring only once. As to this clonotype: Its target is unknown.

Healthy Caucasian individuals from Russia aged roughly 6 to 95 served as donors. Study-level points and caveats: The long-lived group displayed more naive CD4+ cells, plus higher diversity, than the aged donors did. Diversity estimates drawn from one million T cells were deemed underestimates.

V was clipped by 1 base and J by 2 bases, with 12 bases between them. In germline, CDR1 is SGHRS, CDR2 YFSETQ. The CDR3 spans 15 residues. The rearrangement uses TRBV5-1 and TRBJ2-5, with TRBD2 as a possible D gene (5 bases). The sequence was collected from a man aged 18 to 29 in good health. Sequenced material: blood. The CDR3 DNA reads as TGCGCCAGCAGCTTGTTAACCGGGAATCAAGAGACCCAGTACTTC. This codes for CASSLLTGNQETQYF.